The T cell receptor (beta chain) under discussion was sequenced for a study of T cell responses to AZD1222 COVID-19 vaccine. Study results and limitations: Spike regions recognized by vaccine-associated CD4 TCRs spanned the protein, led by 160-218 and 743-854. Females made up more of the donors, who were largely white British, and clonal diversity may have come out too low.

CDR1 DFQATT and CDR2 SNEGSKA come from the germline V gene (reference sequence). The CDR3 extends over 11 amino acids. V lost 8 bases and J 2 bases, leaving 8 bases between the germline ends. Some clones are missing from TCRdb's copy, which holds only in-frame ones; the method was immunoSEQ multiplex PCR. The table lists fewer than 70,000 clones, over 65% of them singletons. With respect to this clone: Its specificity is not known.

This sequence was found in an adult who received the AZD1222 COVID-19 vaccine. The gene calls are TRBV20-1 and TRBJ2-3; D uncertain. The specimen was peripheral blood, collected 28 days after the second AZD1222 dose. CDR3 in DNA: TGCAGTCTGGCTGCCACAGATACGCAGTATTTT. It codes for CSLAATDTQYF.